These T cell receptor beta chains were read from a single sample in a study of blood T cell repertoires in COVID-19. Assay: immunoSEQ multiplex PCR; the TCRdb copy retains only in-frame clones and omits some. This table has about 110,000 clones, around three quarters appearing once. Sample: peripheral blood. The receptors stem from a woman aged 55-69 years with acute or convalescent COVID-19. CDR3s include the opening cysteine and the closing phenylalanine or tryptophan. The order of the fields is J gene, clone size, V gene, D gene, CDR3 protein, CDR3 DNA. D genes are given only for firm matches. Some rows mark clone size as missing; the rest say once, few, many or name a class of expanded clone.

TRBJ2-5	-	TRBV5-6	-	CASSVRVAGETQYF	TGTGCCAGCAGCGTAAGGGTAGCAGGGGAGACCCAGTACTTC
TRBJ2-3	-	TRBV20-1	TRBD2	CSASYGLAGRTDTQYF	TGCAGTGCTAGTTATGGACTAGCGGGGCGCACAGATACGCAGTATTTT
TRBJ2-5	-	TRBV9	-	CASSVLGVETQYF	TGTGCCAGCAGCGTACTCGGGGTGGAGACCCAGTACTTC
TRBJ2-7	-	TRBV6-1	-	CASSEEGLWPYEQYF	TGTGCCAGCAGTGAAGAGGGGCTGTGGCCCTACGAGCAGTACTTC
TRBJ1-2	many	TRBV11-2	TRBD1	CASSLQGAGGSSYGYTF	TGTGCCAGCAGCCTACAGGGGGCTGGCGGGAGTAGCTATGGCTACACCTTC
TRBJ1-6	once	TRBV20-1	-	CSASTGVSYNSPLHF	TGCAGTGCGAGTACAGGAGTCTCCTATAATTCACCCCTCCACTTT
TRBJ1-6	-	TRBV7-3	TRBD1	CASSLVPRTGGNSPLHF	TGTGCCAGCAGCTTAGTTCCCCGGACAGGGGGAAATTCACCCCTCCACTTT
TRBJ2-7	once	TRBV29-1	TRBD1	CSVGQGSAYEQYF	TGCAGCGTTGGACAGGGGTCCGCCTACGAGCAGTACTTC
TRBJ2-3	-	TRBV14	-	CASSQPRMHSGDTQYF	TGTGCCAGCAGCCAACCGAGGATGCATTCGGGGGATACGCAGTATTTT
TRBJ2-5	-	TRBV5-1	TRBD2	CASSLGTIKETQYF	TGCGCCAGCAGCCTCGGGACTATTAAAGAGACCCAGTACTTC
TRBJ2-3	-	TRBV30	-	CAWASADTQYF	TGTGCCTGGGCTAGTGCAGATACGCAGTATTTT
TRBJ2-3	-	TRBV6-1	TRBD1	CASSGPGQGARDTQYF	TGTGCCAGCAGTGGTCCGGGACAGGGGGCGCGGGATACGCAGTATTTT
TRBJ2-3	few	TRBV7-9	TRBD2	CASSLKWGERGSDTQYF	TGTGCCAGCAGCTTAAAATGGGGCGAGCGGGGCTCAGATACGCAGTATTTT
TRBJ1-1	-	TRBV14	TRBD1	CASSQLEYRGLLRTEAFF	TGTGCCAGCAGCCAACTCGAATACAGGGGGCTACTTCGGACTGAAGCTTTCTTT
TRBJ1-5	-	TRBV10-3	-	CAISGSGLSNQPQHF	TGTGCCATCAGTGGTTCGGGGTTAAGCAATCAGCCCCAGCATTTT
TRBJ1-1	few	TRBV29-1	-	CSVDSGTKNTEAFF	TGCAGCGTAGACTCCGGGACAAAGAACACTGAAGCTTTCTTT
TRBJ1-3	-	TRBV5-1	-	CASSLDGSSGNTIYF	TGCGCCAGCAGCCTGGACGGTAGCTCTGGAAACACCATATATTTT
TRBJ2-2	-	TRBV7-2	TRBD2	CASSFAGDPRTGELFF	TGTGCCAGCAGCTTCGCGGGGGACCCGAGGACCGGGGAGCTGTTTTTT